This TCR beta chain was recovered during a study of identical twins. Notes on the study in general: Zero-insertion analyses could be partly confounded by invariant MAIT and iNKT cells. Within monozygotic twins, out-of-frame TCR alpha sharing was underestimated by the models. Beta out-of-frame twin sharing showed a weaker excess. Within cord blood, abundant beta clonotypes carried fewer insertions, but memory repertoires showed no such trend.

TCRdb reprocessed the 5' RACE reads via MiXCR and lists one record per CDR3 protein. The table includes 1.5 million to 2 million distinct CDR3 sequences, 32% detected once. Trimming cost V 4 bases and J 2 bases, with 8 bases left between them. The CDR3 contains 13 residues. Germline values: CDR1 LGHDT, CDR2 YNNKEL (reference sequence). This clonotype occurred a few times. Its antigen remains unknown. The sequence derives from a newborn girl in good health. V usage is TRBV3-1 and J usage is TRBJ1-2, with D hard to call. The sample taken for sequencing was cord blood. The CDR3 is CASSRRQNYGYTF. For the CDR3, the DNA is TGTGCCAGCAGCCGCCGCCAGAACTATGGCTACACCTTC. The full variable domain, in which reference TRBV3-1 and TRBJ1-2 provide the parts outside the CDR3, is DTAVSQTPKYLVTQMGNDKSIKCEQNLGHDTMYWYKQDSKKFLKIMFSYNNKELIINETVPNRFSPKSPDKAHLNLHINSLELGDSAVYFCASSRRQNYGYTFGSGTRLTVV.